The clone carrying this T cell receptor (beta chain) was counted many times. Its specificity is not known. The data stem from a study of regulatory T cells in long-lasting Graves disease. The overall study: Antithyroid drug intake by newly diagnosed Graves' patients had lasted under 3 months.

Per the germline V gene, CDR1 is MDHEN and CDR2 is SYDVKM. Trimming took 6 bases from V and 5 from J, leaving 13 bases between them. This CDR3 spans 13 amino acids. Time point described: newly diagnosed GD, antithyroid drugs for less than 3 months. The TCR library was made from RNA that had been extracted from PBMCs in TRIzol. To make TCR beta libraries, researchers used iRepertoire HTBI primers and Arm-PCR of CDR3 regions. TCRdb re-called the multiplex PCR reads with MiXCR, one entry per CDR3 protein. The sample records about 440,000 distinct CDR3 sequences, roughly 15% being singletons. Study-wide results and limits: Possibly, accuracy suffered from the small sample size.

These data were also reused for a study on T cells in Graves' hyperthyroidism and ophthalmopathy.

The rearrangement joins TRBV28 to TRBJ1-2; tentative D call: TRBD1 (6 bases). The clonotype was recovered from a woman younger than 45 with Graves disease. This specimen consisted of peripheral blood mononuclear cells (PBMCs), obtained at new diagnosis, from a patient treated with antithyroid drugs. CDR3 region: CASRSGTTYGYTF. The DNA of the CDR3 is TGTGCCAGCAGATCCGGGACAACATATGGCTACACCTTC.